This T cell receptor (beta chain) originates from a study of cytomegalovirus exposure and HLA in healthy donors. The PCR used 60 Vbeta and 13 Jbeta primers. TCRdb keeps only in-frame clones here, not all; method: immunoSEQ multiplex PCR. The sample includes 100,000 to 150,000 clones, approximately 84% seen only once; the top ten take about 3.9%. Although they were nominally healthy when sampled, donors likely had unrecorded immune exposures. This CDR3 comprises 12 residues. The ends were cut back, 3 bases at V and 9 bases at J, with 6 bases in the middle. Per germline, CDR1 SEHNR and CDR2 FQNEAQ (reference sequence).

The sequence was obtained from a man aged 18 to 30 in good health and CMV-seropositive. The chain is built from TRBV7-9 and TRBJ1-6, with unresolved D. The sequenced material came from PBMCs. For the CDR3, the DNA is TGTGCCAGCAGCTTGTGGCCTTCACCCCTCCACTTT. It codes for CASSLWPSPLHF.